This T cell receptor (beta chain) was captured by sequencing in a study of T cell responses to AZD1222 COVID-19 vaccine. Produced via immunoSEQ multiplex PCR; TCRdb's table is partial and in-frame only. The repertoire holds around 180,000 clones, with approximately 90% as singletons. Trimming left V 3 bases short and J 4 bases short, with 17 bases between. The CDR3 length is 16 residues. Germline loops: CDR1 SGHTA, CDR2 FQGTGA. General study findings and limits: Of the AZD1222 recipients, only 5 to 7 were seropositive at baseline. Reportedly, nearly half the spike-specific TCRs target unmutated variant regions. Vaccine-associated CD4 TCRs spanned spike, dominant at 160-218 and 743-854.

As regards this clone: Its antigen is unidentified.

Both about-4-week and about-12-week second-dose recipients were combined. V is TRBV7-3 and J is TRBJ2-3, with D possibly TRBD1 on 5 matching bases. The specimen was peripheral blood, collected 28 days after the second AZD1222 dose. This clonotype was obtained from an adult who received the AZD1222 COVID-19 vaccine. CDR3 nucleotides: TGTGCCAGCAGCTTCATCAGTGGGGCACGGCCAGATACGCAGTATTTT. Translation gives CASSFISGARPDTQYF.